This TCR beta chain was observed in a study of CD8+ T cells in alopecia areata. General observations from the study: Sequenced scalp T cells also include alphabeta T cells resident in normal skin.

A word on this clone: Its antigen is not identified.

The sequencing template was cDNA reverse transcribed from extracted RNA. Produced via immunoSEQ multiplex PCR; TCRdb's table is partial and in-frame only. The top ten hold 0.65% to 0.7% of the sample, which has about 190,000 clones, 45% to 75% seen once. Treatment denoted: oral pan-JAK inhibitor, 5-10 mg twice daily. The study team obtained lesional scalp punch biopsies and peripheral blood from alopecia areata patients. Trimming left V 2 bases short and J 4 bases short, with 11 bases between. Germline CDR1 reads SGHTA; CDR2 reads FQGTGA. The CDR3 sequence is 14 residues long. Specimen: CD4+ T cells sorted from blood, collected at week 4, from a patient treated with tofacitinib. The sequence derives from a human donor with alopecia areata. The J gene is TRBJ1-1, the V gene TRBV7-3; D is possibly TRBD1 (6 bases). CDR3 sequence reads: CASSLLSGATEAFF. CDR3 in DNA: TGTGCCAGCAGCTTATTATCAGGGGCCACTGAAGCTTTCTTT. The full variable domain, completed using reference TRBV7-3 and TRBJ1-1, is GAGVSQTPSNKVTEKGKYVELRCDPISGHTALYWYRQSLGQGPEFLIYFQGTGAADDSGLPNDRFFAVRPEGSVSTLKIQRTERGDSAVYLCASSLLSGATEAFFGQGTRLTVV.